This TCR beta chain was obtained from a study of blood T cell repertoires in COVID-19. Study summary: COVID-19 samples, acute and convalescent, were from the United States, Italy and Spain. T cells, B-cell-depleted T cells, or PBMCs provided the cDNA or gDNA that served as material.

Germline V gene lookup returns CDR1 MDHEN and CDR2 SYDVKM. V was clipped by 3 bases and J by 2 bases, with 11 bases between them. This CDR3 is 15 amino acids long. In the source study's methods: It was from reference gene primer amplification that nucleated cell counts were estimated. Sequencing was performed with immunoSEQ multiplex PCR; in TCRdb, only in-frame clones are kept and a portion is missing. The DNA gave D and trimming, while V, J and clone size come from that table. Here the sample spans over 200,000 clones, 92% being singletons. The clonotype comes from a man between 60 and 75 years old with COVID-19, enrolled during active disease. The sequencing input was peripheral blood. The V gene is TRBV28, the J gene TRBJ1-5; D might be TRBD1 (5 bases). The CDR3 DNA reads as TGTGCCAGCAGTTTCAGGGATTACGGCAATCAGCCCCAGCATTTT. Its translation: CASSFRDYGNQPQHF.